The present entry profiles one T cell receptor (beta chain) with its context. This clone was recorded once. It lacks a known antigen. No much larger clone is present one base from it, and per-base qualities are unavailable. The sample comes from a study of long-term antiretroviral therapy in people with HIV (dated by TCRdb to 2021 to 2024). Regarding the complete study: The earliest samples were collected roughly a decade before the 2015 WHO recommendation for immediate ART, at a time when ART was usually postponed until CD4 counts fell. About two fifths of the roughly 30 participants with HIV were female. No cross-contamination during QIAcube processing was seen in test extractions of a monoclonal T-cell line run alongside 30 or so polyclonal samples. A total of 192 cryopreserved PBMC samples came from 25 to 35 adults with confirmed HIV infection and were collected serially over a mean of roughly six years (range 1-12). A retrospective serial study tested whether ART initiation and durable HIV suppression were associated with changes in peripheral blood TRB repertoire composition and diversity. Overall results and qualifications from the work: Expanded TRB clones identified before ART initiation dominated the repertoire across all time points, though the dominance fluctuated and decreased in many PLHIV after ART. ART initiation was associated with a significant increase in TRB diversity, but diversity stayed significantly below transplant donor controls even after long-term ART. Samples dated from the mid-2000s to the late 2010s, and the ART regimens used may be less effective than current ones. Inferences about post-ART repertoire changes were limited because no data were available on ART adherence, viral resistance or therapy changes. Because PBMC availability was limited, only the TCR beta chain was sequenced, with no alpha chain pairing. CDR3 length ranges in HIV repertoires were narrower than in controls, and network structure suggested an antigen-experienced repertoire with only a slight naive shift after ART. Because pre-ART samples had limited cell numbers, unsorted PBMC were profiled rather than sorted CD4+ and CD8+ T cells.

Participants were included only if at least one PBMC sample before ART initiation and at least two post-ART samples were available. Treatment was received in the United States of America by all participants with HIV. Cryopreserved samples of roughly 0.85-11 million PBMC were thawed and washed before DNA extraction. At the time of the earliest PBMC sample for each participant with HIV, ages ranged from about 23 to 60 years. PBMC samples from each participant spanned 1-4 timepoints before ART initiation and 2-8 timepoints after ART initiation, with a median of 7 samples. For every participant, serial HIV viral load, CD4+ T-cell count, ART history and demographic data were obtained. Genomic DNA was extracted from unsorted PBMC with a Qiagen kit on a QIAcube, with processing performed in batches of 12 samples. The immunoSEQ hsTCRB v3.0 assay was used at survey level resolution to sequence the TRB variable region. The target sequencing depth for TRB was about 40,000-55,000 T-cell genomes per sample. TRB libraries were pooled and sequenced on an Illumina MiSeq using a v3 150-cycle kit. The authors' analysis ran thus. Analysis of repertoires was carried out in R inside a reproducible Nextflow workflow spanning QC, data transformation and analysis. LymphoSeq2, an R package for exploring AIRR-Seq data, was used to implement custom analyses. A few samples that yielded fewer than 5000 total TRB sequences were excluded, so that 150 to 200 HIV repertoires were analyzed. Among the roughly 180 retained HIV repertoires, under 65 were collected before ART initiation and more than 120 after ART initiation. Repertoires were downsampled to 5000 TRB nucleotide sequences, with summary statistics averaged over 100 downsampling iterations. TRB sequences were retained for analysis only if CDR3 regions of at least seven amino acids were present. Diversity was measured with a Shannon entropy-derived clonality score and the Gini coefficient. Repertoire networks linked the top 5000 CDR3 amino acid sequences whenever two sequences differed by an edit distance of one. For TRB CDR3 amino acid sequences, GLIPH2 was used to predict antigen specificity groups and MHC restriction. To flag known associations with CMV, EBV, HIV or tissue antigens, CDR3 amino acid sequences were compared against VDJdb and McPAS-TCR. Pre-ART, post-ART and control groups were compared with Wilcoxon signed-rank tests and Holm-Bonferroni correction. Sourced from immuneACCESS, this table was stored by TCRdb with only in-frame sequences that have V and J called. A share of the clones is absent; for the studies checked, an unresolved V gene accounts for under half, and the remainder has no known explanation. That table is the source of V, J and clone size, and D and trimming were worked out from the DNA. The sample records 20,000 to 25,000 clones, roughly 85% of which are singletons. The ten biggest clones cover about 8.4% of the sample.

Trimming takes 4 bases from V and 0 bases from J, and the germline ends sit 14 bases apart. The germline V gene (reference sequence) provides CDR1 MNHEY and CDR2 SMNVEV. The CDR3 covers 16 residues, taking in both the cysteine and the phenylalanine. CDR3 DNA only is kept here, 48 bases in frame from base 1. This receptor was identified in a middle-aged woman with HIV. The specimen was unsorted PBMCs, collected 4.1 years after starting antiretroviral therapy. Here the chain combines TRBV27 and TRBJ2-3; no D gene can be assigned with confidence. The nucleotides are TGTGCCAGCAGTTCCCGTTTAGGGTTTAGCACAGATACGCAGTATTTT. Translated, it gives CASSSRLGFSTDTQYF.